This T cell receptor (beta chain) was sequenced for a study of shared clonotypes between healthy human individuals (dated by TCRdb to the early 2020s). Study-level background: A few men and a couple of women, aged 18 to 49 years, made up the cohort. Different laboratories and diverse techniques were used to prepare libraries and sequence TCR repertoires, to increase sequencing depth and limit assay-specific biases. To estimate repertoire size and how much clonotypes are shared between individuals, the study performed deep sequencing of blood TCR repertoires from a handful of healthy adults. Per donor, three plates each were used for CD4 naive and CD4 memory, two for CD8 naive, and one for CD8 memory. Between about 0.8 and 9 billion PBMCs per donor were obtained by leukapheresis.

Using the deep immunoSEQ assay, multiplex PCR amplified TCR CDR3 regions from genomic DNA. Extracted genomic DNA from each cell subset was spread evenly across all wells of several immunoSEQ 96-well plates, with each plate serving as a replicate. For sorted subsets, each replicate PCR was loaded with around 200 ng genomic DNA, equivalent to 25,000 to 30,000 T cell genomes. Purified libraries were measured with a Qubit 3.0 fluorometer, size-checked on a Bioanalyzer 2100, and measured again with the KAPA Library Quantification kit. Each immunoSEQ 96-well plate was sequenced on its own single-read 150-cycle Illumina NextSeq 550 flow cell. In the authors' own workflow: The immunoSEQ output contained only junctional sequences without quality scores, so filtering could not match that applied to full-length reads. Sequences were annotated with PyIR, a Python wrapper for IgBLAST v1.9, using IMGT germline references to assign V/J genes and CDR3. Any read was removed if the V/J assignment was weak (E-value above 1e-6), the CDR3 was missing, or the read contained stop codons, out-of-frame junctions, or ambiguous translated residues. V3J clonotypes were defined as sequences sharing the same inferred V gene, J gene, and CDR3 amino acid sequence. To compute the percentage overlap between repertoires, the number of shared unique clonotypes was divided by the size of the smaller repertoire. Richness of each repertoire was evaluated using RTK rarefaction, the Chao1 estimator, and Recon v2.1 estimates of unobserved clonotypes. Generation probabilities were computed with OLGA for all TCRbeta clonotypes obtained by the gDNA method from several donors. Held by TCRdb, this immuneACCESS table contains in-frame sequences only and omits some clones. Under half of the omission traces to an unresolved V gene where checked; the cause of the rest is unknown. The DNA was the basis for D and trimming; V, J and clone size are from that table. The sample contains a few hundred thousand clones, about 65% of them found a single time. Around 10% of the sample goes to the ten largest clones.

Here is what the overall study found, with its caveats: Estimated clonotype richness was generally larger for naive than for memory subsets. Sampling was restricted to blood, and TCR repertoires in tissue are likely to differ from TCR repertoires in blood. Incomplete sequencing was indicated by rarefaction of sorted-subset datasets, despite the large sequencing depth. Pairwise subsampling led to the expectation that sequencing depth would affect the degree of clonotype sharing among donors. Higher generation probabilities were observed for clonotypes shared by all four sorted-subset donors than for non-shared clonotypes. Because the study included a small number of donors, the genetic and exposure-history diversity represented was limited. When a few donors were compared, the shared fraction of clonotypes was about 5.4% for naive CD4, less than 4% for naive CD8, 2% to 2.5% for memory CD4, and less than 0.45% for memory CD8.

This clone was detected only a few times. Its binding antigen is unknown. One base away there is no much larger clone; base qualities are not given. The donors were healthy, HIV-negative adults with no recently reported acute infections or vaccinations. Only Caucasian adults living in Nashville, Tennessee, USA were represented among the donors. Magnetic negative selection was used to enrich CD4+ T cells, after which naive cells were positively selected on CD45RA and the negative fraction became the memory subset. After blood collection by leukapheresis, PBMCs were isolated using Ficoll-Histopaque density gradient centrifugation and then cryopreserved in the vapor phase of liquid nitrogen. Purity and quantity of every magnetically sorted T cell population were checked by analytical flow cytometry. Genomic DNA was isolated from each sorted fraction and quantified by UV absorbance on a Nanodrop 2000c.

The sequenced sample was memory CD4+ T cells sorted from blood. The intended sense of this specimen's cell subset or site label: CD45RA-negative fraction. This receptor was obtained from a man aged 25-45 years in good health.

The bases are TGTGCCAGCAGCCCTGGGCTAGGCACAGATACGCAGTATTTT. Protein translation: CASSPGLGTDTQYF. This chain joins TRBV11-3 to TRBJ2-3; the D gene cannot be resolved reliably. The CDR3 has 14 amino acids, counting the end cysteine and phenylalanine. Kept here is only the CDR3 DNA, which spans 42 bases and is read in frame from base 1. From a lookup of the germline V gene, CDR1 and CDR2 are SGHNT and YENEEA. V is shortened by 5 bases, J by 1 base, and the region joining them spans 10 bases.